This T cell receptor beta chain was sequenced for a study of blood T cells in healthy people across ages. About the research overall: For every two T cells, template switching captured about one barcoded beta molecule.

Using a J-beta primer mix together with a sample-barcoded 5' primer, a second PCR was run for roughly 7 to 11 cycles. Tags on each cDNA molecule came from a template-switch adaptor with 12 random nucleotides. TCRdb itself ran the 5' RACE reads through MiXCR, one entry per CDR3 protein. Of 550,000 to 650,000 distinct CDR3 sequences in the sample, approximately 26% were seen once. Trimming removed 2 bases at V and 1 base at J, with 9 bases between. The CDR3 loop spans 14 amino acids. Per germline, CDR1 SGHRS and CDR2 YFSETQ. As for this clonotype: The target antigen is unknown.

Study-wide results and caveats: While age rose, TCR beta diversity per million T cells dropped in a roughly linear way.

These same data were also listed under a study on T cells of mothers and their children. This second study says: Relative to unrelated pairs, biologically related mother-child dyads exhibited marginally greater, non-significant overlap.

V is TRBV5-1 and J is TRBJ2-5; no clear D. This clonotype was obtained from a boy aged 2 to 10 in good health. Sequenced sample: blood. Here the CDR3 DNA reads TGCGCCAGCAGCTTCTCAGGCTTCCAAGAGACCCAGTACTTC. Its translation is CASSFSGFQETQYF.